This is a list of T cell receptor beta chains from one sample in a study of breast tumors, draining lymph nodes, adjacent tissues. In TCRdb, the multiplex PCR reads were re-called with MiXCR into one record per CDR3 protein. The sample records about 230,000 distinct CDR3 sequences, around 32% being singletons. The specimen sequenced was axillary lymph node tissue. Receptor source: a female donor with breast cancer. Some clones in this sample may be carry-over from other donors' samples. CDR3s include the opening cysteine and the closing phenylalanine or tryptophan. The D gene is left open where the match is weak. Not all rows give a size; the values are once, few, many and, for expanded clones, a class.

V	size	D	J	DNA	CDR3
TRBV20-1	many	NA	TRBJ2-1	TGCAGTGCTAGGCCCGGGGGGCGGAGAACGAATGAGCAGTTCTTC	CSARPGGRRTNEQFF
TRBV2	many	NA	TRBJ2-6	TGTGCCAGCAGTGGGGGGGCCGGTGGGGCCAACGTCCTGACTTTC	CASSGGAGGANVLTF
TRBV12-3/TRBV12-4	medium-sized	NA	TRBJ2-3	TGTGCCAGCAGCTTGACCGAATACACAGATACGCAGTATTTT	CASSLTEYTDTQYF
TRBV9	many	NA	TRBJ2-7	TGTGCCAGCATTTCCCAGGGCTTCTACGAGCAGTACTTC	CASISQGFYEQYF
TRBV6-1	few	NA	TRBJ2-3	TGTGCCAGCATTCCGGCCGCGAGGATAGATACGCAGTATTTT	CASIPAARIDTQYF
TRBV5-1	many	NA	TRBJ1-5	TGCGCCAGCAGCTTGGGTGGGGGCGGATTTAATCAGCCCCAGCATTTT	CASSLGGGGFNQPQHF
TRBV19	NA	TRBD2	TRBJ2-1	TGTGCCAGTACCTTCGGACTAGCGGGAGGCAATGAGCAGTTCTTC	CASTFGLAGGNEQFF
TRBV15	NA	TRBD2	TRBJ2-3	TGTGACATCAGCAGAGATACGGGACTAGCGCCACTTGGGACAGATACGCAGTATTTT	CDISRDTGLAPLGTDTQYF
TRBV7-8	many	TRBD2	TRBJ2-1	TGTGCCAGCAGCTTAGGGAGCGGGAGGAAAGGCAATGAGCAGTTCTTC	CASSLGSGRKGNEQFF
TRBV5-6	few	TRBD2	TRBJ2-2	TGTGCCAGCAGCCTAGGACCGGGACTAGCGGGAACCGGGGAGCTGTTTTTT	CASSLGPGLAGTGELFF
TRBV9	NA	NA	TRBJ1-2	TGTGCCAGCAGCGTATCGGACAGCTACTATGGCTACACCTTC	CASSVSDSYYGYTF
TRBV5-4	NA	NA	TRBJ2-7	TGTGCCAGCAGCCCCGGTTATCCGGACCGGAGCTACGAGCAGTACTTC	CASSPGYPDRSYEQYF
TRBV29-1	many	NA	TRBJ1-1	TGCAGCGTTGACAGGACGAACACTGAAGCTTTCTTT	CSVDRTNTEAFF
TRBV29-1	NA	NA	TRBJ2-5	TGCAGCGTTTTAAAGGGTGATCAGCCCCAGTACTTC	CSVLKGDQPQYF
TRBV20-1	once	TRBD2	TRBJ2-5	TGCAGTGCTACCGGTAGCGGGTGGGTAGAGACCCAGTACTTC	CSATGSGWVETQYF
TRBV19	many	NA	TRBJ1-5	TGTGCCAGTAGTATAGGAACAGGGAGGACCAATCAGCCCCAGCATTTT	CASSIGTGRTNQPQHF
TRBV6-5	few	TRBD1	TRBJ2-7	TGTGCCAGCAGTCTCTTCCGGGACAGGTCCTACGAGCAGTACTTC	CASSLFRDRSYEQYF
TRBV30	few	NA	TRBJ2-4	TGTGCCTGGAATGGCGGGCCAGCCAAAAACATTCAGTACTTC	CAWNGGPAKNIQYF
TRBV2	few	NA	TRBJ2-1	TGTGCCAGCAGCCTCTTAGAATCCACTGAGCAGTTCTTC	CASSLLESTEQFF
TRBV11-3	once	TRBD1	TRBJ1-4	TGTGCCAGCAGCTTAGATCCGACAGGGATTCTAATTTTT	CASSLDPTGILIF
TRBV4-2	many	TRBD2	TRBJ2-3	TGTGCCAGCAGCCCCTTAGCGGGGTCTAGCACAGATACGCAGTATTTT	CASSPLAGSSTDTQYF
TRBV20-1	many	TRBD2	TRBJ2-3	TGCAGTGCGAGCGGGGAGGCCGGCCAGTATTTT	CSASGEAGQYF
TRBV30	many	NA	TRBJ1-5	TGTGCCTGGAAAGGACAGTTTGCTAATCAGCCCCAGCATTTT	CAWKGQFANQPQHF
TRBV9	many	NA	TRBJ2-2	TGTGCCAGCAGCGTAAGTTCGGAGACCGGGGAGCTGTTTTTT	CASSVSSETGELFF
TRBV6-5	NA	TRBD2	TRBJ2-7	TGTGCCAGCAGTCCCTGGGCGGGAGTTTACGAGCAGTACTTC	CASSPWAGVYEQYF
TRBV6-6	few	NA	TRBJ1-1	TGTGCCAGCAGGCAGAATGAAGCTTTCTTT	CASRQNEAFF
TRBV12-3/TRBV12-4	NA	TRBD1	TRBJ1-4	TGTGCCAGCAGTTCTCCGGGACAGGGGAGTGAAAAACTGTTTTTT	CASSSPGQGSEKLFF
TRBV2	once	NA	TRBJ1-4	TGTGCCAGATGTTGGGCAACTAATGAAAAACTGTTTTTT	CARCWATNEKLFF
TRBV5-1	many	NA	TRBJ1-2	TGCGCCAGCAGCTTGGGCCGTGAAGGAGGATATGGCTACACCTTC	CASSLGREGGYGYTF
TRBV18	NA	TRBD1	TRBJ2-7	TGTGCCAGCTCCCAGACAGGGGGGAATTCTGTTGAGCAGTACTTC	CASSQTGGNSVEQYF
TRBV5-4	once	TRBD1	TRBJ1-1	TGTGCCAGCAGCTCCAAGGCAGGGGGTGGAACTGAAGCTTTCTTT	CASSSKAGGGTEAFF
TRBV11-2	many	NA	TRBJ2-4	TGTGCCAGCAGCTTGGGGCCGACTAGACCCAAAAACATTCAGTACTTC	CASSLGPTRPKNIQYF